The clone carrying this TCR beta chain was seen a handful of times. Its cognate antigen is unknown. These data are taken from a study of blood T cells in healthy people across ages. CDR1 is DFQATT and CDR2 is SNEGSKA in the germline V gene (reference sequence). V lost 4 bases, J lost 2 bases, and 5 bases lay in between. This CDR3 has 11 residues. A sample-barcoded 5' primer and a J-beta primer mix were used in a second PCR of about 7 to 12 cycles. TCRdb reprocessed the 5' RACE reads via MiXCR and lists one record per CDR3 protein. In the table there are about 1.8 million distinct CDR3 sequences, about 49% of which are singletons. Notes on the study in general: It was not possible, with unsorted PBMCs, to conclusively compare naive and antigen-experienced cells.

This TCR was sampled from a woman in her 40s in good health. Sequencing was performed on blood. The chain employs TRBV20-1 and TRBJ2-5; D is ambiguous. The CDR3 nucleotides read TGCAGTGCTAACGAGCAAGAGACCCAGTACTTC. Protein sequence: CSANEQETQYF.